The 5 T cell receptor beta chains listed next were all sequenced from one sample in a study of blood T cell repertoires in COVID-19. The protocol was immunoSEQ multiplex PCR, while the TCRdb copy is restricted to in-frame clones and leaves out a portion. The sample carries about 130,000 clones, around 89% recorded once. Sequenced: peripheral blood. The source of these receptors is a man between 60 and 70 years old with COVID-19, enrolled during active disease.

V is TRBV18 and J is TRBJ2-7; TRBD1 matches at 7 bases. Losses at the gene ends were 2 bases for V and 11 bases for J; bases not matched to a gene: 6. This CDR3 is 12 amino acids long. Germline V CDR1 and CDR2: KGHSH, LQKENI. The CDR3 nucleotides are TGTGCCAGCTCACCAGGGGCAGGACAGGAGTACTTC. As protein: CASSPGAGQEYF.

The chain employs TRBV2 and TRBJ1-5; TRBD1 matches 9 bases. CDR3 length: 13 residues. J gave up 6 bases and V 7 bases, and 4 bases lay outside the gene matches. Germline CDR1 reads SNHLY; CDR2 reads FYNNEI. The CDR3 bases are TGTGCCAGCAACAGGGGGCAGGGTCAGCCCCAGCATTTT. Its translation is CASNRGQGQPQHF.

The rearrangement uses TRBV18 and TRBJ1-5; D is uncertain. The V end lost 2 bases, the J end lost 6 bases, and 8 bases lay between the germline ends. The CDR3 loop spans 13 amino acids. Looked up from germline, CDR1 is KGHSH and CDR2 is LQKENI. The CDR3 sequence: CASSPGPLQPQHF. The CDR3 nucleotides read TGTGCCAGCTCACCAGGCCCGCTTCAGCCCCAGCATTTT.

The genes are TRBV30 and TRBJ1-6, with 7 bases aligning to TRBD1. CDR3 length equals 13 residues. The V gene end was trimmed by 3 bases and the J gene end by 8 bases; junction bases not matched to a gene: 4. Germline assignment: CDR1 GTSNPN and CDR2 SVGIG (reference sequence). The DNA of the CDR3 is TGTGCCTGGAGGGGACAGAGGCATTCACCCCTCCACTTT. As protein: CAWRGQRHSPLHF.

V usage is TRBV5-1 and J usage is TRBJ1-4, with 7 bases that match TRBD1. Trimming took 5 bases from V and 6 from J; bases not matched to a gene: 7. Germline CDR1 and CDR2: SGHRS and YFSETQ. The CDR3 length is 14 residues. CDR3 sequence (DNA): TGCGCCAGCAGGGATACCGACAGGGATGAAAAACTGTTTTTT. Translating it yields CASRDTDRDEKLFF.